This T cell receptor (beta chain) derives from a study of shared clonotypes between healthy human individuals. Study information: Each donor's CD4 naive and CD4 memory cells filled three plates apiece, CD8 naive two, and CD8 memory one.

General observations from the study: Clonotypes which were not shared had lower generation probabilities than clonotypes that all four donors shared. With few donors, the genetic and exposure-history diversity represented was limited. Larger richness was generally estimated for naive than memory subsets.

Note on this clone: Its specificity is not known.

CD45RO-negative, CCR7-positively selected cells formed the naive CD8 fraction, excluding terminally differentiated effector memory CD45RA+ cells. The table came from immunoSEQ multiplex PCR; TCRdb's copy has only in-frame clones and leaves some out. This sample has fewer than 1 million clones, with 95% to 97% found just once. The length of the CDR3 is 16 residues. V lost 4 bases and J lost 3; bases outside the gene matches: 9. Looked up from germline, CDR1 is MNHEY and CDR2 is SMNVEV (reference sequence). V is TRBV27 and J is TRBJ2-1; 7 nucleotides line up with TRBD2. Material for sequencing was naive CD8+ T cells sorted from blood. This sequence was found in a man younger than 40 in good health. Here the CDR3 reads CASSYRLAENYNEQFF. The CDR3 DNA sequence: TGTGCCAGCAGTTATAGGCTAGCGGAAAACTACAATGAGCAGTTCTTC.